This T cell receptor beta chain was captured by sequencing in a study of identical twins. TCRdb independently ran MiXCR on the 5' RACE reads; one entry per CDR3 protein. The profile covers 460,000 or so distinct CDR3 sequences, with approximately 15% appearing a single time and roughly 0.56% taken by the ten largest. These data were likewise used in another study, on yellow fever vaccine responses in identical twins.

The TCR sequence derives from a woman younger than 35 in good health. Sequencing was carried out using CD4+ T cells sorted from blood.

CDR3: CSASATGPGEQYF. DNA of the CDR3: TGCAGTGCTAGTGCTACAGGGCCAGGAGAGCAGTACTTC. The chain couples TRBV20-1 to TRBJ2-7; possible D gene TRBD1, 6 bases. This CDR3 region has 13 residues. The germline gives CDR1 DFQATT, CDR2 SNEGSKA (reference sequence). V gave up 3 bases and J gave up 7 bases, with 16 bases separating them.